Detailed here is one T cell receptor beta chain. This sample stems from a study of blood T cell repertoires in COVID-19. In the study overall: Samples taken during acute and convalescent COVID-19 were collected in the United States, Italy and Spain. The analysed material was cDNA or gDNA that came from T cells, B-cell-depleted T cells, or PBMCs.

In the original workflow: Estimation of nucleated cell counts was performed using reference gene primer amplification. This table comes from immunoSEQ multiplex PCR, and its TCRdb copy is limited to in-frame clones, with some not included. D and trimming were read from the DNA, whereas the V and J calls and clone size are those reported in that table. The sample yields hundreds of thousands of clones, about nine tenths seen once. Cohort placement rested on clinical history that participants reported themselves. Germline lookup yields CDR1 SEHNR and CDR2 FQNEAQ (reference sequence). Trimming at V came to 5 bases and at J to 4 bases, leaving 10 bases not matched to a gene. The CDR3 is 15 residues long.

This sequence was found in a woman aged 18-29 years who had recovered from COVID-19. Source material: PBMCs or T cells enriched from blood (not recorded which). This rearrangement joins TRBV7-9 to TRBJ1-2, with 7 positions matching TRBD1. CDR3 nucleotides: TGTGCCAGCAGCCACCAGGGGGACAACCGCTATGGCTACACCTTC. Translated: CASSHQGDNRYGYTF.